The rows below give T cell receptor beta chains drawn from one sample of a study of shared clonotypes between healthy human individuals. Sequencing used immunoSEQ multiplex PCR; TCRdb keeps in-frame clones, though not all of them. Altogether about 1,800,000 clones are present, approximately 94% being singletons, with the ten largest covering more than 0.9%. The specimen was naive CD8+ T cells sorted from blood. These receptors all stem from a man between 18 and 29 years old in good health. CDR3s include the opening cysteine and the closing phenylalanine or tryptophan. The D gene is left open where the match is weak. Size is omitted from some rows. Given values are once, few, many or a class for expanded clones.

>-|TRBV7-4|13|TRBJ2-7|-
TGTGCCAGCAGCCCGGGGACACCTTCTGAGCAGTACTTC
CASSPGTPSEQYF
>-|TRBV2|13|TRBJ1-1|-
TGTGCTTGGCGGGCCCCATGGGATACTGAAGCTTTCTTT
CAWRAPWDTEAFF
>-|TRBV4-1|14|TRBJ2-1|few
TGCGCCAGCAGCCAAGATTGGGGCTACAATGAGCAGTTCTTC
CASSQDWGYNEQFF
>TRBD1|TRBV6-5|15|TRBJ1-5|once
TGTGCCAGCAGCCTGGGACAGGGGAACAATCAGCCCCAGCATTTT
CASSLGQGNNQPQHF
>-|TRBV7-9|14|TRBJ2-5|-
TGTGCCAGCAGCCCCGGCGTGGGCTGGGAGACCCAGTACTTC
CASSPGVGWETQYF
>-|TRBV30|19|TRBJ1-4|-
TGTGCCTGGAAGTACGGAGAATCGACACCCTGGATACCTAATGAAAAACTGTTTTTT
CAWKYGESTPWIPNEKLFF
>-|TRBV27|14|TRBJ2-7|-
TGTGCCAGCAGTTTATCCTCGTTGGGGGTCGAGCAGTACTTC
CASSLSSLGVEQYF
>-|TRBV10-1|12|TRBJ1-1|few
TGCGCCAGCAGTGAAACAGGGTATCCAGCTTTCTTT
CASSETGYPAFF
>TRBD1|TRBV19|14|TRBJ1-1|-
TGTGCCAGTAGTCACAGGGGCATGAACACTGAAGCTTTCTTT
CASSHRGMNTEAFF
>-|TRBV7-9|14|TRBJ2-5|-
TGTGCCAGCAGTACAAGACAGGAACGGGAGACCCAGTACTTC
CASSTRQERETQYF
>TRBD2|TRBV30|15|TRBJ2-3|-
TGTGCCTGGGGCCCTATGGGACTAGTAATAGATACGCAGTATTTT
CAWGPMGLVIDTQYF
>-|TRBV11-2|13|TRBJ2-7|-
TGTGCCAGCAGCTTATTGGACAGCTACGAGCAGTACTTC
CASSLLDSYEQYF
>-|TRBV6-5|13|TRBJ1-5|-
TGTGCCAGCAGTTTGTCACCTAGCCAGCCCCAGCATTTT
CASSLSPSQPQHF
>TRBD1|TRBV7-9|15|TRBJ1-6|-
TGTGCCAGCAGCCCTCCGACAGGGTTAGGTTCACCCCTCCACTTT
CASSPPTGLGSPLHF
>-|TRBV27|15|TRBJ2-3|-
TGTGCCAGCAGTGAAAGGGAACCGGGGACAGATACGCAGTATTTT
CASSEREPGTDTQYF
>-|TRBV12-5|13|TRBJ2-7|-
TGTGCTAGTGGTTTTTGGGGGGGCGACGAGCAGTACTTC
CASGFWGGDEQYF
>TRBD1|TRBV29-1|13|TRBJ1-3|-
TGCAGCGTAGAGACAGGGATGGCAAACACCATATATTTT
CSVETGMANTIYF